This T cell receptor (beta chain) was profiled in a study of OX40 agonist ivuxolimab in advanced cancers. Study-level background: Eligibility rules accepted prior anti-PD-1, anti-PD-L1 or anti-CTLA-4 therapy, and 30% to 40% had some. Whole-study findings and limits: Partial responders treated at 0.1-3.0 mg/kg exhibited clonal expansion among the lowest measured. The antigens recognized by the expanded peripheral T cells, that is their antigen specificity, were not determined.

There are 13 residues in the CDR3. Deletions cut 0 bases from V and 5 bases from J, with 5 bases between. The germline V gene has CDR1 MGHRA and CDR2 YSYEKL. In the case of this clone: Its antigen is not known.

Using immunoSEQ multiplex PCR, the repertoire was profiled, and TCRdb retains in-frame clones only, with some absent. This table has about 80,000 clones, around 90% appearing once. Sequencing was performed on CD4+ or CD8+ T cells sorted from blood, taken in a trial of the OX40 agonist ivuxolimab. The sequence was collected from an adult with an advanced solid tumor such as melanoma, head and neck, liver or kidney cancer. The genes are TRBV4-1 and TRBJ1-5, with unresolved D. CDR3 sequence (DNA): TGCGCCAGCAGCCAAGAATCGCATCAGCCCCAGCATTTT. The encoded protein is CASSQESHQPQHF.